One and the same sample provided the 3 T cell receptor beta chains below, sequenced in a study of cytomegalovirus exposure and HLA in healthy donors. Only in-frame clones appear in the TCRdb table, and some are missing; sequencing was by immunoSEQ multiplex PCR. The sample has 230,000 or so clones; almost 90% are singletons. Specimen: PBMCs. These receptors were obtained from a woman aged 18-29 years in good health and CMV-seronegative.

J is TRBJ1-6 and V is TRBV5-1, with 9 bases lining up with TRBD1. The CDR3 is made up of 15 amino acids. V gave up 5 bases and J gave up 7 bases; unmatched junction bases: 7. CDR1 and CDR2 (germline): SGHRS, YFSETQ. The CDR3, as DNA: TGCGCCAGCAGTCGTACCGGGACAGGGAATTCACCCCTCCACTTT. This encodes CASSRTGTGNSPLHF.

The J gene is TRBJ2-7, the V gene TRBV5-1; perhaps TRBD1 as D (6 bases). In germline, CDR1 is SGHRS, CDR2 YFSETQ. Trimming took 0 bases from V and 2 from J, leaving 9 bases between them. The CDR3 consists of 14 residues. CDR3 protein: CASSLAGQTYEQYF. DNA for the CDR3: TGCGCCAGCAGCTTGGCCGGACAGACCTACGAGCAGTACTTC.

The genes are TRBV28 and TRBJ1-1; 8 nucleotides agree with TRBD1. Germline V lookup: CDR1 MDHEN, CDR2 SYDVKM. This CDR3 is 17 amino acids long. V shed 2 bases, J shed 7 bases, and the junction held 15 bases outside the gene matches. This chain's CDR3 is CASSLSMAGGRLGEAFF. DNA for the CDR3: TGTGCCAGCAGTTTAAGTATGGCAGGGGGCCGATTAGGTGAAGCTTTCTTT. The full variable domain, with the rest looked up from reference TRBV28 and TRBJ1-1, is DVKVTQSSRYLVKRTGEKVFLECVQDMDHENMFWYRQDPGLGLRLIYFSYDVKMKEKGDIPEGYSVSREKKERFSLILESASTNQTSMYLCASSLSMAGGRLGEAFFGQGTRLTVV.